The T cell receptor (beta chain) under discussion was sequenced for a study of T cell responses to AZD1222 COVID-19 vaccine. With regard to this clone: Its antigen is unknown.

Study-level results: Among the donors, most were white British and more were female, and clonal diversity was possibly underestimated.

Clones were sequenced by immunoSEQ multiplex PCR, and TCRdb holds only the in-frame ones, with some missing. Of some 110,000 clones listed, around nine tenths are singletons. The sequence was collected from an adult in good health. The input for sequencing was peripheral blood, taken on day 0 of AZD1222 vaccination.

CDR3 in DNA: TGTGCCATCAGTCCTAGCGGGAACACCGGGGAGCTGTTTTTT. Protein: CAISPSGNTGELFF. The chain is built from TRBV10-3 and TRBJ2-2, with 7 bases lining up with TRBD2. The CDR3 runs 14 residues. V dropped 5 bases and J dropped 1; count of bases not matched to a gene: 1. CDR1 ENHRY and CDR2 SYGVKD come from the germline V gene.